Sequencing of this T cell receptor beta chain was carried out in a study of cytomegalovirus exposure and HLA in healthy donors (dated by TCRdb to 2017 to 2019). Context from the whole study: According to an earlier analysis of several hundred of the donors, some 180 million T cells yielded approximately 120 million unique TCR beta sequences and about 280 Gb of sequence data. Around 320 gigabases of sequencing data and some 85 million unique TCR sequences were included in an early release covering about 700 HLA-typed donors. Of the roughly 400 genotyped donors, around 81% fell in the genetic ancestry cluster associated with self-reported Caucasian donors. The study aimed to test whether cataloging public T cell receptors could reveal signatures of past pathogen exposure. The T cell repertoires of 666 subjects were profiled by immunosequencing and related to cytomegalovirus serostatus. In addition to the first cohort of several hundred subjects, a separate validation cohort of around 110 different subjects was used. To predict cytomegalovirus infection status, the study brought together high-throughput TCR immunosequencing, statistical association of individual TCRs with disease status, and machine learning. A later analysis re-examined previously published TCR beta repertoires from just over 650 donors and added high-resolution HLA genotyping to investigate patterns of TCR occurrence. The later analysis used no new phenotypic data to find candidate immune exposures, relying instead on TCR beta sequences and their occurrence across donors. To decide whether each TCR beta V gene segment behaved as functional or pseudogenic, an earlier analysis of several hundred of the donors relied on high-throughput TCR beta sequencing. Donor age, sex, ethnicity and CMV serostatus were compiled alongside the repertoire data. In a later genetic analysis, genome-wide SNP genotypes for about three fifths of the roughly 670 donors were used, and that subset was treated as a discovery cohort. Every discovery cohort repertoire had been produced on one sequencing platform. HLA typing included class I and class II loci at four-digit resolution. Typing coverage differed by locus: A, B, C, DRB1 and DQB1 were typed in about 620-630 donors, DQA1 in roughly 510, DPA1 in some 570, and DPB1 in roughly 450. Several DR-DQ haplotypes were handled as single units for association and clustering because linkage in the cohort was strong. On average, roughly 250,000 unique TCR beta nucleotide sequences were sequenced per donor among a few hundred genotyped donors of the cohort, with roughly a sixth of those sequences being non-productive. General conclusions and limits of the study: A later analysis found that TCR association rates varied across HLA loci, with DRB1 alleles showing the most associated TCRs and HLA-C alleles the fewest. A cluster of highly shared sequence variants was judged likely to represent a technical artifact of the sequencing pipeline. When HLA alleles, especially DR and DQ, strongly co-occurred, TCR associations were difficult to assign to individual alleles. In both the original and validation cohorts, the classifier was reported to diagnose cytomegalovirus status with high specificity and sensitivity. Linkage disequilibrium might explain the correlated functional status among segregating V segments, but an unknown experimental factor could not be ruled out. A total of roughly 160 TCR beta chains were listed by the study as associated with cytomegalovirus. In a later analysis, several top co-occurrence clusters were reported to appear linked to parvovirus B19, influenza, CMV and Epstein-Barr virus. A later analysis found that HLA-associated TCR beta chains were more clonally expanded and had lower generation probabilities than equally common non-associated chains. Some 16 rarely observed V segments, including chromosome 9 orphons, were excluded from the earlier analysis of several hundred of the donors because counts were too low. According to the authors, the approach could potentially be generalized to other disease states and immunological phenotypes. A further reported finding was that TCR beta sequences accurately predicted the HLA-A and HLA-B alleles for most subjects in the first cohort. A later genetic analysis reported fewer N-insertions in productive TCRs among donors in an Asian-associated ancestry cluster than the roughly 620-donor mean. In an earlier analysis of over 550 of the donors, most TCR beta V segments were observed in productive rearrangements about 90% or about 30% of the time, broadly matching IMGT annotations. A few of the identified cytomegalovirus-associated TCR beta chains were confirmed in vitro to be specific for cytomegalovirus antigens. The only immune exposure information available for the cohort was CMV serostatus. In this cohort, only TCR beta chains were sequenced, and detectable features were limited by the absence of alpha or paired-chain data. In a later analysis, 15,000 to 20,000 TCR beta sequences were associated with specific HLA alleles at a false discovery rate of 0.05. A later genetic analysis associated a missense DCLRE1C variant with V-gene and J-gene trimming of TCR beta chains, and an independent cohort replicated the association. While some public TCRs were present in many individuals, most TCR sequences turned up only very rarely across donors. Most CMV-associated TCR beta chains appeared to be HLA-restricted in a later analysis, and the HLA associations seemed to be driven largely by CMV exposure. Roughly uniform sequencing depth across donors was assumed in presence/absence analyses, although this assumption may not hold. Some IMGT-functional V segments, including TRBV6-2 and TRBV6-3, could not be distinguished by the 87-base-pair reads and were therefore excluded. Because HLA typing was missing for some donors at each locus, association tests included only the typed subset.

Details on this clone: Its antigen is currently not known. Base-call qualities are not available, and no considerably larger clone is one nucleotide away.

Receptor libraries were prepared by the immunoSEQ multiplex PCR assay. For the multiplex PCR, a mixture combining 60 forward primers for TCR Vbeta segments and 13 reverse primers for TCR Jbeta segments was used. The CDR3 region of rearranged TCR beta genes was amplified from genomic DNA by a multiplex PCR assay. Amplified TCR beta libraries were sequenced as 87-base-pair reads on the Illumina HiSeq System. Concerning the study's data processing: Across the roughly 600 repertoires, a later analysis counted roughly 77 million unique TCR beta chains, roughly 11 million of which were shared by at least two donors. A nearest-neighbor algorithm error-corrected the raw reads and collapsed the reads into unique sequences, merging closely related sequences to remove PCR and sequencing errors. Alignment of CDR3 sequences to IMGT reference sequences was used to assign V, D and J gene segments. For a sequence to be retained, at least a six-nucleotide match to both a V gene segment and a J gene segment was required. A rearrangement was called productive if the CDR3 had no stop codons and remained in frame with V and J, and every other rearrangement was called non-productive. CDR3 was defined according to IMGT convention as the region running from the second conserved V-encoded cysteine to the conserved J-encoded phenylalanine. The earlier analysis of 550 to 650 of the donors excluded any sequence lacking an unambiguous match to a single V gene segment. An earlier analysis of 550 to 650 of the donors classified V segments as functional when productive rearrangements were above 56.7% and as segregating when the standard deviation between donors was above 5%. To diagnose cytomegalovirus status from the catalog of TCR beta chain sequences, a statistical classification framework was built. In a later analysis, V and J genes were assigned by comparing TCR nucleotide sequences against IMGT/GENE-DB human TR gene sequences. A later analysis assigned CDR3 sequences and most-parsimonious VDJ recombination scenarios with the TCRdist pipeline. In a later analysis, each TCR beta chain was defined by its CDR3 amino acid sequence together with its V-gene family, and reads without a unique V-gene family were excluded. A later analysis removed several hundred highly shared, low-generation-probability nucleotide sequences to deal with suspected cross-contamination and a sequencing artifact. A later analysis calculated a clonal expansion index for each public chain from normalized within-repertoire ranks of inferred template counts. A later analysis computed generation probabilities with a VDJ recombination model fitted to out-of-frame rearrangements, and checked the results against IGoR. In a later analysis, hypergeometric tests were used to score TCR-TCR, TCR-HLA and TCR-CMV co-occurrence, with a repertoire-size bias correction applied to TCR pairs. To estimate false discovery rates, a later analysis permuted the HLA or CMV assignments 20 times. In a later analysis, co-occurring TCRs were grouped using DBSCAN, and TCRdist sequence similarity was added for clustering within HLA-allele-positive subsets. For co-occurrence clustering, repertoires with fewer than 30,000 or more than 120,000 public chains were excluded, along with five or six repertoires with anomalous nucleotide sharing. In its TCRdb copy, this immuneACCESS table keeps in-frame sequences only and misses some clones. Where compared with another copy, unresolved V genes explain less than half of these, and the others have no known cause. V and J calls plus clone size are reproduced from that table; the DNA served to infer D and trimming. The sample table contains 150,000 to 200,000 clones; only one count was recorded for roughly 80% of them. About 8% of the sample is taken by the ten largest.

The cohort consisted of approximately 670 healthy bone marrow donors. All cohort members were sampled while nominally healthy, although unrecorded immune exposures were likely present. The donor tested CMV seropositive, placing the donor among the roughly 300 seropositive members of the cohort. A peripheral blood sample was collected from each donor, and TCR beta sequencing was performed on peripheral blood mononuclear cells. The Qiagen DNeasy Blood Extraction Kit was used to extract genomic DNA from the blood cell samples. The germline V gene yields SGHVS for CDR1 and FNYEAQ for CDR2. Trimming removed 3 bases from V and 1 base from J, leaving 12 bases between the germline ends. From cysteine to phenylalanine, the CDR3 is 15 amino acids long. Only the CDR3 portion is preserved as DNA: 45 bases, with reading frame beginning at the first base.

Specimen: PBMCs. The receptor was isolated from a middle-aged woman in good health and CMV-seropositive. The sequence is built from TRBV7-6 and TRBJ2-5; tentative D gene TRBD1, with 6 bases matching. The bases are TGTGCCAGCAGCTTGGGATCAGGGGTCCAAGAGACCCAGTACTTC. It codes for CASSLGSGVQETQYF.